This T cell receptor beta chain was identified during a study of cytomegalovirus exposure and HLA in healthy donors. General study points: In vitro assays verified that three CMV-associated chains recognized CMV antigens specifically. The study flagged about 150 TCR beta chains as cytomegalovirus-associated.

The germline V gene encodes CDR1 SSHAT and CDR2 FNYEAQ (reference sequence). The CDR3 is made up of 13 amino acids. To note about this clone: Its specificity is unknown. A junction end diverges from the germline sequence, so it may reflect a read error.

Repertoires were generated with immunoSEQ multiplex PCR, while TCRdb's copy carries only in-frame clones and drops some. In the table there are over 120,000 clones, 85% to 90% of which are singletons. This receptor was obtained from a woman in her 30s in good health and CMV-seropositive. The chain combines TRBV7-7 with TRBJ2-1; D might be TRBD1 or TRBD2, each matching 5 bases. Source material: PBMCs. CDR3 loop: CASSLARRDEQFF. CDR3 in DNA: TGTGCTAGCAGCTTAGCGCGCAGGGATGAGCAGTTCTTC. The full variable domain, completed using reference TRBV7-7 and TRBJ2-1, is GAGVSQSPRYKVTKRGQDVTLRCDPISSHATLYWYQQALGQGPEFLTYFNYEAQPDKSGLPSDRFSAERPEGSISTLTIQRTEQRDSAMYRCASSLARRDEQFFGPGTRLTVL.